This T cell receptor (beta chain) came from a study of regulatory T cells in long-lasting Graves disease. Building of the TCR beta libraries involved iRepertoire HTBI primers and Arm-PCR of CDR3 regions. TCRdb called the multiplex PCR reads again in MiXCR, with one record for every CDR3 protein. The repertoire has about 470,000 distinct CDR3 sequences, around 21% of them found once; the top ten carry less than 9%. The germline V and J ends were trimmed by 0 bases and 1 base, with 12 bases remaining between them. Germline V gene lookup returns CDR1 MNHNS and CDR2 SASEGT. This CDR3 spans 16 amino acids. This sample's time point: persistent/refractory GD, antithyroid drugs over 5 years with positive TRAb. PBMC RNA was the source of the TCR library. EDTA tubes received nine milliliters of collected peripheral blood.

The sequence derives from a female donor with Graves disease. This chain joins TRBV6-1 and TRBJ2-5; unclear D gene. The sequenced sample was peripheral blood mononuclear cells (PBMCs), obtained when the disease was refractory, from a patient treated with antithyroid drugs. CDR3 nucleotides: TGTGCCAGCAGTGAAGCGTACTCGGCTATCCAAGAGACCCAGTACTTC. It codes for CASSEAYSAIQETQYF.